The 30 T cell receptor beta chains below were found in one sample sequenced in a study of cytomegalovirus exposure and HLA in healthy donors. Sequencing was performed with immunoSEQ multiplex PCR; in TCRdb, only in-frame clones are kept and a portion is missing. Of 200,000 to 250,000 clones in the sample, about 83% were seen once. The sequencing input was PBMCs. These receptor sequences come from a man younger than 30 in good health and CMV-seronegative.

The chain carries TRBV19 and TRBJ2-1; D may be TRBD2 (6 bases). CDR1 is LNHDA, CDR2 SQIVND, per germline (reference sequence). The CDR3 has 14 residues. V lost 6 bases, J lost 14 bases, and 23 bases lay in between. CDR3 sequence reads: CASRIEGGMYEEFF. The DNA of the CDR3 is TGTGCCAGTAGGATTGAGGGCGGGATGTACGAGGAGTTCTTC.

The chain is built from TRBV6-5 and TRBJ1-1, with 8 positions matching TRBD1. The CDR3 consists of 14 residues. Per the germline V gene, CDR1 is MNHEY and CDR2 is SVGAGI. After removal of 2 bases from V and 4 bases from J, the junction contained 3 bases not matched to a gene. The DNA of the CDR3 is TGTGCCAGCAGTTACCTGACAGGGGCCACTGAAGCTTTCTTT. Residues: CASSYLTGATEAFF.

The rearrangement joins TRBV4-2 to TRBJ2-3; 10 bases are shared with TRBD2. The CDR3 sequence is 15 residues long. CDR1 and CDR2 from the germline V gene are LGHNA and YNFKEQ. Trimming took 0 bases from V and 8 from J; bases not matched to a gene: 5. The CDR3 DNA sequence: TGTGCCAGCAGCCAAGAGCAAGCGGGAGGGGTTACGCAGTATTTT. Its protein is CASSQEQAGGVTQYF.

Worth noting for this clone: The sample has other DNA sequences that encode this CDR3 too. This rearrangement joins TRBV6-1 to TRBJ2-3, with D tentatively TRBD1 (5 bases). The V end was cut by 3 bases, the J end by 1 base, with 5 bases between. This CDR3 has 13 amino acids. Per germline, CDR1 MNHNS and CDR2 SASEGT. This CDR3 is CASSDRGTDTQYF. Here the CDR3 DNA reads TGTGCCAGCAGTGACAGGGGCACAGATACGCAGTATTTT.

V and J are TRBV7-2 and TRBJ2-3, with a possible D match to TRBD2 (6 bases). CDR1 is SGHTA and CDR2 is FQGNSA in the germline V gene. Trimming pared 5 bases from V and 1 base from J, leaving 16 bases between. This CDR3 contains 16 residues. This CDR3 is CASSPPLASGTDTQYF. The DNA of the CDR3 is TGTGCCAGCAGCCCCCCGCTGGCTAGCGGCACAGATACGCAGTATTTT.

The CDR3 region is CASSLGSGTGLNEKLFF. The DNA for the CDR3 is TGTGCCAGCAGCTTGGGCTCGGGGACAGGTCTTAATGAAAAACTGTTTTTT. This chain connects TRBV13 to TRBJ1-4; the match to TRBD1 covers 8 bases. The CDR3 has 17 amino acids. Germline CDR1 is PRHDT and CDR2 is FYEKMQ (reference sequence). V lost 3 bases to trimming and J lost 4 bases; unmatched junction nucleotides: 10.

This sequence joins TRBV7-9 and TRBJ1-1; the D gene is possibly TRBD1 (5 bases). The V gene lost 5 bases and the J gene lost 11 bases, with 15 bases spanning the gap. Germline values: CDR1 SEHNR, CDR2 FQNEAQ (reference sequence). The CDR3 length is 12 residues. CDR3 sequence: CASSIGALRAFF. The CDR3 nucleotides are TGTGCCAGCAGCATAGGGGCTCTCCGGGCTTTCTTT.

J is TRBJ1-2 and V is TRBV7-8; D is possibly TRBD1 (6 bases). Germline V gene lookup returns CDR1 SGHVS and CDR2 FQNEAQ. This CDR3 spans 14 amino acids. The V gene lost 2 bases and the J gene lost 4 bases, with 11 bases spanning the gap. The CDR3: CASSLMSGAYGYTF. CDR3 sequence (DNA): TGTGCCAGCAGCTTAATGTCAGGGGCCTATGGCTACACCTTC.

The chain employs TRBV30 and TRBJ1-2; weak D call: TRBD1 (6 bases). The V and J ends lost 0 bases and 2 bases respectively, with 10 bases between them. This CDR3 spans 14 amino acids. CDR1 is GTSNPN and CDR2 is SVGIG in the germline V gene (reference sequence). The CDR3 protein is CAWSVWGHNYGYTF. The CDR3 nucleotides read TGTGCCTGGAGTGTATGGGGACACAACTATGGCTACACCTTC.

The rearrangement uses TRBV7-8 and TRBJ1-1, with 7 bases identical to TRBD1. Germline V gene sequence: CDR1 SGHVS, CDR2 FQNEAQ. Germline trimming cut 5 bases from V and 0 bases from J; bases unmatched to any gene: 12. The CDR3 contains 17 residues. The CDR3 protein is CASSRSRDSYLNTEAFF. CDR3 nucleotide sequence: TGTGCCAGCAGCAGGTCTCGGGACAGCTACTTGAACACTGAAGCTTTCTTT.

This clone has only one observation. One end of the junction is discordant with germline, which a read error may explain. V usage is TRBV28 and J usage is TRBJ2-7; the D gene is possibly TRBD1 (6 bases). The CDR3 loop spans 11 amino acids. CDR1 MDHEN and CDR2 SYDVKM come from the germline V gene. This CDR3 is CASSLARDTEF. CDR3 nucleotides: TGTGCCAGCAGTTTAGCCCGGGACACCGAGTTC.

CDR3: CASGPVGGREETQYF. The DNA for the CDR3 is TGTGCCAGCGGCCCGGTGGGGGGAAGAGAGGAGACCCAGTACTTC. V and J are TRBV28 and TRBJ2-5; D is possibly TRBD2 (6 bases). This CDR3 is built from 15 residues. With 8 bases removed from V and 5 bases from J, the gap between germline ends came to 21 bases. In germline, CDR1 is MDHEN, CDR2 SYDVKM.

The chain links TRBV29-1 to TRBJ2-2; D unclear. The CDR3 is made up of 14 amino acids. V dropped 6 bases and J dropped 6 bases, with 17 bases sitting between them. The germline V gene has CDR1 SQVTM and CDR2 ANQGSEA. The CDR3 DNA follows: TGCAGCGTCCTTGTGGTTCCCCCGGCCGGGGAGCTGTTTTTT. Amino acids: CSVLVVPPAGELFF.

This sequence joins TRBV28 and TRBJ1-5; TRBD1 agrees at 7 bases. The CDR3 has 17 residues. CDR1 and CDR2 (germline): MDHEN, SYDVKM. V was clipped by 7 bases and J by 2 bases; unmatched bases: 14. CDR3 DNA sequence: TGTGCCAGCAAATACTCTTCGTGGAGGGGGCGCAATCAGCCCCAGCATTTT. It encodes CASKYSSWRGRNQPQHF.

The CDR3 region is CASSPKDIQIPNEQYF. Here the CDR3 DNA reads TGTGCCAGCTCACCAAAGGATATACAGATACCGAACGAGCAGTACTTC. The chain couples TRBV18 to TRBJ2-7; no firm D call. The CDR3 covers 16 residues. V shed 2 bases and J shed 5 bases, with 19 bases lying between them. In germline, CDR1 is KGHSH, CDR2 LQKENI.

The rearrangement joins TRBV18 to TRBJ2-7; 9 nucleotides match TRBD1. CDR1 and CDR2 (germline): KGHSH, LQKENI. J was trimmed by 5 bases and V by 3 bases; bases with no gene match: 5. The CDR3 is 14 residues long. In nucleotides, the CDR3 is TGTGCCAGCTCACCCCGGACAGGGGTCCACGAGCAGTACTTC. Translated, it gives CASSPRTGVHEQYF.

For the CDR3, the DNA is TGTGCTAGTGGTTTGGCCGCGGGGGGCGCCCCCGGGGAGCTGTTTTTT. This translates into CASGLAAGGAPGELFF. This chain links TRBV12-5 with TRBJ2-2; 8 bases are a match to TRBD2. This CDR3 contains 16 residues. J was trimmed by 6 bases and V by 1 base; bases with no gene match: 7. CDR1 is LGHNT, CDR2 FRNRAP, per germline.

This chain joins TRBV27 and TRBJ2-7; D may be TRBD2 (6 bases). CDR1 and CDR2 from the germline V gene are MNHEY and SMNVEV (reference sequence). Trimming shortened V by 3 bases and J by 6 bases, and 15 bases separated the two germline ends. This CDR3 is built from 14 residues. DNA of the CDR3: TGTGCCAGCAGTTTTACTAGCCGCGATTCCGAGCAGTACTTC. Its protein product is CASSFTSRDSEQYF.

This clone was seen a handful of times. The V and J genes are TRBV6-5 and TRBJ1-6, with D perhaps matching TRBD1 (6 bases). With 2 bases removed from V and 8 bases from J, the gap between germline ends came to 7 bases. The CDR3 totals 13 residues. Germline V gene sequence: CDR1 MNHEY, CDR2 SVGAGI. Written as DNA, the CDR3 is TGTGCCAGCAGTTACAACAGGGATTCACCCCTCCACTTT. The encoded protein is CASSYNRDSPLHF.

V is TRBV7-2 and J is TRBJ1-5; a weak D match, TRBD1 (6 bases). The V gene lost 4 bases and the J gene lost 6 bases, with 13 bases spanning the gap. This CDR3 has 14 residues. CDR1 SGHTA and CDR2 FQGNSA come from the germline V gene. This CDR3 is CASSSGQQGQPQHF. The DNA of the CDR3 is TGTGCCAGCAGCTCAGGACAGCAGGGTCAGCCCCAGCATTTT. The whole variable domain, remainder taken from reference TRBV7-2 and TRBJ1-5, is GAGVSQSPSNKVTEKGKDVELRCDPISGHTALYWYRQSLGQGLEFLIYFQGNSAPDKSGLPSDRFSAERTGGSVSTLTIQRTQQEDSAVYLCASSSGQQGQPQHFGDGTRLSIL.

The V call is TRBV28, the J call TRBJ2-5, with D possibly being TRBD1 (6 bases). There are 13 residues in the CDR3. The V gene's germline CDR1 is MDHEN and CDR2 SYDVKM. V lost 6 bases and J lost 2, with 10 bases in between. CDR3 nucleotide sequence: TGTGCCAGCAGGCGAAGGGGGCAAGAGACCCAGTACTTC. Its translation: CASRRRGQETQYF.

The chain combines TRBV5-1 with TRBJ2-5; D gene ambiguous. CDR1 and CDR2 (germline): SGHRS, YFSETQ. The CDR3 contains 15 residues. Trimming left V 4 bases short and J 5 bases short, with 18 bases between. CDR3 bases: TGCGCCAGCAGCCTGGTTCTCGGTGACGGGGAGACCCAGTACTTC. Its translation is CASSLVLGDGETQYF.

This sequence joins TRBV10-3 and TRBJ2-1; 7 positions match TRBD2. Germline V gene data show CDR1 as ENHRY and CDR2 as SYGVKD. This CDR3 comprises 15 residues. Trimming cost V 10 bases and J 7 bases; bases outside gene matches: 16. The CDR3 protein is CATNPERELVNEQFF. CDR3 bases: TGTGCCACCAACCCAGAGCGGGAATTGGTGAATGAGCAGTTCTTC.

Worth noting for this clone: This CDR3 is also generated by other DNA sequences in the sample. The V call is TRBV10-3, the J call TRBJ1-4, with a weak D call TRBD1 (5 bases). Between the trimmed V and J ends, which lost 2 bases and 4 bases, there was a span of 8 bases. CDR1 and CDR2 from the germline V gene are ENHRY and SYGVKD. The CDR3 is 14 amino acids. In nucleotides, the CDR3 is TGTGCCATCAGTGAGCAGGGAGGTAATGAAAAACTGTTTTTT. The encoded protein is CAISEQGGNEKLFF.

The chain links TRBV19 to TRBJ1-4; TRBD1 matches 10 bases. The CDR3 length is 14 residues. The V gene's germline CDR1 is LNHDA and CDR2 SQIVND (reference sequence). V lost 4 bases and J lost 7; bases outside the gene matches: 3. Here the CDR3 reads CASSTTGGSEKLFF. The CDR3 DNA reads TGTGCCAGTAGTACGACAGGGGGCAGTGAAAAACTGTTTTTT.

This rearrangement joins TRBV15 to TRBJ2-5; perhaps TRBD2 as D (6 bases). Germline V CDR1 and CDR2: LNHNV, YYDKDF (reference sequence). Trimming pared 0 bases from V and 9 bases from J, leaving 11 bases between. There are 13 residues in the CDR3. CDR3 sequence reads: CATSREDPGAQYF. CDR3 bases: TGTGCCACCAGCAGAGAGGACCCGGGGGCCCAGTACTTC.

The chain has TRBV9 and TRBJ1-6; D is ambiguous. The CDR3 is 15 residues long. Trimming took off 0 bases at V and 7 bases at J, with 11 bases between the two ends. Germline CDR1 and CDR2: SGDLS and YYNGEE. As DNA, the CDR3 is TGTGCCAGCAGCGTAGGTACAGCTCCAAATTCACCCCTCCACTTT. The encoded protein is CASSVGTAPNSPLHF.

The chain joins TRBV2 to TRBJ2-5; possible D gene TRBD2, 5 bases. The V and J ends lost 7 bases and 4 bases respectively, with 13 bases between them. The germline CDR1 and CDR2 sequences are SNHLY and FYNNEI. The CDR3 contains 13 residues. The CDR3 spells CASTGGMGETQYF. The CDR3 bases are TGTGCCAGCACTGGAGGAATGGGAGAGACCCAGTACTTC.

Here the CDR3 reads CASSYSISGLADTQYF. CDR3 DNA sequence: TGTGCCAGCAGTTACTCGATTAGCGGGTTAGCAGATACGCAGTATTTT. This chain joins TRBV6-5 and TRBJ2-3; TRBD2 agrees at 7 bases. V trimming: 0 bases; J trimming: 4 bases; junction bases outside the gene matches: 7. The CDR3 totals 16 residues. Per the germline V gene, CDR1 is MNHEY and CDR2 is SVGAGI.

This sequence joins TRBV27 and TRBJ2-1; maybe TRBD1 (7 bases). The germline gives CDR1 MNHEY, CDR2 SMNVEV (reference sequence). CDR3 size: 16 residues. V was clipped by 7 bases and J by 3 bases, with 19 bases between them. As DNA, the CDR3 is TGTGCCAGCACCCCCTCAGGGGGACTCCTCTACAATGAGCAGTTCTTC. Its translation is CASTPSGGLLYNEQFF.